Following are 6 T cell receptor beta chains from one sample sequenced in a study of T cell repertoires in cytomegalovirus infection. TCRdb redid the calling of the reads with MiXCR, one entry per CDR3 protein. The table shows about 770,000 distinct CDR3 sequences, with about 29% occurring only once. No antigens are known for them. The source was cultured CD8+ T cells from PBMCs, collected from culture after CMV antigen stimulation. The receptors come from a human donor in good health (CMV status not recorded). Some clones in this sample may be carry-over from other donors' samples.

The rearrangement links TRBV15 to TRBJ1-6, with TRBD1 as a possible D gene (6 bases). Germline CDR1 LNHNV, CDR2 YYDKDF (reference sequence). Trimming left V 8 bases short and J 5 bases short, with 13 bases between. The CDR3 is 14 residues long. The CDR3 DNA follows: TGTGCCACCGGGGGGCTGGCGAATAATTCACCCCTCCACTTT. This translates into CATGGLANNSPLHF.

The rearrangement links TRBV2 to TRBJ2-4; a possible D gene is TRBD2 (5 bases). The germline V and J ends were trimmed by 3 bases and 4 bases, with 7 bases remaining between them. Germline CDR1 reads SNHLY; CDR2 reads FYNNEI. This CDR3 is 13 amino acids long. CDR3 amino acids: CASSDPGKNIQYF. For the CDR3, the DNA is TGTGCCAGCAGTGACCCGGGGAAAAACATTCAGTACTTC.

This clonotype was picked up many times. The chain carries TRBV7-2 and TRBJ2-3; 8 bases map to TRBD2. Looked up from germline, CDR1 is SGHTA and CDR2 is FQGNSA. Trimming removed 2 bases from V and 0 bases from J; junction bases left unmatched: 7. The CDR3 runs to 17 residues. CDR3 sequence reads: CASSLTGGGISTDTQYF. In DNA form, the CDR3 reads TGTGCCAGCAGCTTAACGGGGGGGGGGATCAGCACAGATACGCAGTATTTT.

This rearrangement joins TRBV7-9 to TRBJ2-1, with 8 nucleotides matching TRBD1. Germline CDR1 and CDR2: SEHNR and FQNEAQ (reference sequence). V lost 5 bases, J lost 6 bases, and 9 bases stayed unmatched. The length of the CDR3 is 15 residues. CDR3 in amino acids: CASSPRGRELNEQFF. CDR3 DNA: TGTGCCAGCAGCCCCAGGGGGCGGGAACTCAATGAGCAGTTCTTC. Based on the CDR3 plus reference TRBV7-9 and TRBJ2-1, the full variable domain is DTGVSQNPRHKITKRGQNVTFRCDPISEHNRLYWYRQTLGQGPEFLTYFQNEAQLEKSRLLSDRFSAERPKGSFSTLEIQRTEQGDSAMYLCASSPRGRELNEQFFGPGTRLTVL.

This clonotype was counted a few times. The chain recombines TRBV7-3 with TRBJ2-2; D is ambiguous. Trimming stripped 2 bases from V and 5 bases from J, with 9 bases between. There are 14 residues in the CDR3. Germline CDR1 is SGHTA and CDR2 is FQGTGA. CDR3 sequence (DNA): TGTGCCAGCAGCTTATCTCCGCCAACCGGGGAGCTGTTTTTT. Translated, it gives CASSLSPPTGELFF.

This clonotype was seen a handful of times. CDR3 nucleotide sequence: TGTGCCAGCAGTCCCCTTTCGCGCACTAGCAATCAGCCCCAGCATTTT. Residues: CASSPLSRTSNQPQHF. The chain couples TRBV27 to TRBJ1-5, with D uncertain. From germline, CDR1 is MNHEY and CDR2 SMNVEV (reference sequence). This CDR3 has 16 residues. Trimming pared 5 bases from V and 0 bases from J, leaving 14 bases between.